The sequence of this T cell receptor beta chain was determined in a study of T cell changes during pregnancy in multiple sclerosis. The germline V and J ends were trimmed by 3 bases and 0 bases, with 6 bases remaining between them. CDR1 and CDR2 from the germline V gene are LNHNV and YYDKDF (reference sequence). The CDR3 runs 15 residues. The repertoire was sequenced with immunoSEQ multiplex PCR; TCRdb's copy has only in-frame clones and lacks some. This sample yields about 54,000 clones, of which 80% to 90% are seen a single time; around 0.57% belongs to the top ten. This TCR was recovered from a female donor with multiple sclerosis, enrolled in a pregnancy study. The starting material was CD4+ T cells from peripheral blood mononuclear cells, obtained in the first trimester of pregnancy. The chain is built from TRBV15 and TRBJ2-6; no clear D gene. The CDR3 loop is CATSSLDSGANVLTF. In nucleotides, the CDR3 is TGTGCCACCAGCAGCCTAGACTCTGGGGCCAACGTCCTGACTTTC.